A selection of T cell receptor beta chains follows, all from one sample in a study of tissue T cells after allogeneic stem cell transplantation. Sequencing was performed with immunoSEQ multiplex PCR; in TCRdb, only in-frame clones are kept and a portion is missing. The sample carries 10,000 to 15,000 clones, 70% recorded once. The source was tissue from the right colon, collected at autopsy. Source of these receptors: a woman between 18 and 49 years old with breast cancer. The CDR3 runs from the conserved cysteine through the conserved F or W. The order of the fields is V gene, clone size, J gene, D gene, CDR3 DNA, CDR3 protein. The D gene is left open where the match is weak. Size tells how often a clone was seen (once, few, many) or the class of an expanded clone, and some rows leave it out.

>TRBV4-3|NA|TRBJ2-2|TRBD2
TGCGCCAGCAGCCAACAAGTTCCGGGACTAGGGCGACTAGGGGTCAACACCGGGGAGCTGTTTTTT
CASSQQVPGLGRLGVNTGELFF
>TRBV10-3|NA|TRBJ2-7|TRBD1
TGTGCCATCAGACAGGGACAGCCCCGCTACGAGCAGTACTTC
CAIRQGQPRYEQYF
>TRBV6-5|NA|TRBJ2-2|TRBD2
TGTGCCAGCAGTTACTTGAGCGGGGCGAACACCGGGGAGCTGTTTTTT
CASSYLSGANTGELFF
>TRBV28|few|TRBJ1-5|NA
TGTGCCAGCAGTTTTCCTGATCAGCCCCAGCATTTT
CASSFPDQPQHF
>TRBV11-2|NA|TRBJ2-7|NA
TGTGCCAGCAGCTTAGATGGGGGCAGGGGATCCTACGAGCAGTACTTC
CASSLDGGRGSYEQYF
>TRBV6-5|NA|TRBJ2-7|TRBD1
TGTGCCAGCAGTCGGGACAGTAACTACGAGCAGTACTTC
CASSRDSNYEQYF
>TRBV7-9|NA|TRBJ2-3|TRBD2
TGTGCCAGCAGTCCAGGGGCTAGCGGGAGATCAGATACGCAGTATTTT
CASSPGASGRSDTQYF
>TRBV5-1|NA|TRBJ1-1|TRBD1
TGCGCCAGCAGCTTGGCAGGGGGCTTGGGAACTGAAGCTTTCTTT
CASSLAGGLGTEAFF
>TRBV6-5|NA|TRBJ1-3|NA
TGTGCCAGCAGTTACGATGGTGGAAACACCATATATTTT
CASSYDGGNTIYF
>TRBV2|NA|TRBJ2-3|TRBD2
TGTGCCACCGGACTAGCGGGAGTGACAGATACGCAGTATTTT
CATGLAGVTDTQYF
>TRBV9|NA|TRBJ2-7|TRBD1
TGTGCCAGCAGCCTCCCGGGACAGGGTAGCGAGCAGTACTTC
CASSLPGQGSEQYF
>TRBV4-3|few|TRBJ2-3|TRBD2
TGCGCCAGCAGCCCGACCCCCCAAGCGGGGACAGATACGCAGTATTTT
CASSPTPQAGTDTQYF
>TRBV7-2|few|TRBJ2-3|TRBD2
TGTGCCAGCACCGGCACTAGCGGGCCAGATACGCAGTATTTT
CASTGTSGPDTQYF
>TRBV2|NA|TRBJ2-5|NA
TGTGCCAGCAGTGATGAGAGGGAGACCCAGTACTTC
CASSDERETQYF
>TRBV19|large|TRBJ1-3|NA
TGTGCCAGTAGTAGAGGGGGGGCTGGAAACACCATATATTTT
CASSRGGAGNTIYF
>TRBV6-6|few|TRBJ2-1|TRBD2
TGTGCCAGCAGTTACATCCTAGCGGGATCTTCATTTGAGCAGTTCTTC
CASSYILAGSSFEQFF
>TRBV6-2/TRBV6-3|few|TRBJ2-7|NA
TGTGCCAGCAGTTACGTCTCCTCCTACGAGCAGTACTTC
CASSYVSSYEQYF
>TRBV30|NA|TRBJ2-2|NA
TGTGCCTGGAGTGCGTGGGGGGACGGGGAGCTGTTTTTT
CAWSAWGDGELFF
>TRBV11-2|NA|TRBJ1-2|NA
TGTGCCAGCAGCCCCGACAGAGAGGGTCGCTACACCTTC
CASSPDREGRYTF
>TRBV25-1|NA|TRBJ2-7|NA
TGTGCCAGCAGTGATGAAGGGGGAGGGGTTCCCTACGAGCAGTACTTC
CASSDEGGGVPYEQYF
>TRBV2|NA|TRBJ1-6|NA
TGTGCCAGCACGCCGCCAGCCAATTCACCCCTCCACTTT
CASTPPANSPLHF
>TRBV4-2|NA|TRBJ2-5|TRBD2
TGTGCCAGCAGCCTTAGGCTAGCGGGACCTAAGCAAGAGACCCAGTACTTC
CASSLRLAGPKQETQYF
>TRBV5-1|NA|TRBJ2-4|TRBD1
TGCGCCAGCAGCTTCCGACAGGGGTCTGAAAACATTCAGTACTTC
CASSFRQGSENIQYF
>TRBV7-9|NA|TRBJ2-2|NA
TGTGCCAGCAGCGCGCGGAGGGCCGTTCCGGCCGGGGAGCTGTTTTTT
CASSARRAVPAGELFF
>TRBV12-3/TRBV12-4|large|TRBJ2-2|NA
TGTGCCAGCAGTCCGTTCACCGGGGAGCTGTTTTTT
CASSPFTGELFF
>TRBV5-5|NA|TRBJ2-6|NA
TGTGCCAGCAGCTTGTATTCTGGGGCCAACGTCCTGACTTTC
CASSLYSGANVLTF
>TRBV18|medium-sized|TRBJ1-2|TRBD1
TGTGCCAGCTCACCGGGACAGGACCACTATGGCTACACCTTC
CASSPGQDHYGYTF
>TRBV7-8|few|TRBJ1-2|NA
TGTGCCAGCAGCTTCCTGCTTGGTGGCTACACCTTC
CASSFLLGGYTF
>TRBV12-3/TRBV12-4|NA|TRBJ2-7|NA
TGTGCCAGCACCTTATCATCCAGGGACGAGCAGTACTTC
CASTLSSRDEQYF
>TRBV6-5|few|TRBJ2-5|NA
TGTGCCAGCACCCGGGGGCGACAAGAGACCCAGTACTTC
CASTRGRQETQYF
>TRBV5-1|NA|TRBJ2-1|TRBD1
TGCGCCAGCAGCGTGATGGGGACAGACTACAATGAGCAGTTCTTC
CASSVMGTDYNEQFF
>TRBV25-1|NA|TRBJ1-4|NA
TGTGCCAGCAGTGGGGGTGGTGGCAATGAAAAACTGTTTTTT
CASSGGGGNEKLFF
>TRBV18|NA|TRBJ2-2|TRBD2
TGTGCCAGCTCACCACGGGGCGATCTCCGTCTAGCGGGGGGGGCCACGAACACCGGGGAGCTGTTTTTT
CASSPRGDLRLAGGATNTGELFF
>TRBV6-5|NA|TRBJ1-5|NA
TGTGCCAGCAGTAAAACCAGGGGAGATCAGCCCCAGCATTTT
CASSKTRGDQPQHF
>TRBV10-3|NA|TRBJ1-1|NA
TGTGCCATCAGTGCTGACGACGGGAGGAACACTGAAGCTTTCTTT
CAISADDGRNTEAFF
>TRBV6-2/TRBV6-3|NA|TRBJ2-4|TRBD1
TGTGCCAGCAGTTACACCCGTGACAGGGGGCGGTTTTTGGAGACCAAAAACATTCAGTACTTC
CASSYTRDRGRFLETKNIQYF
>TRBV19|NA|TRBJ1-4|TRBD1
TGTGCCAGTAGTGAGCGACAGGGGGCTACTGATGAAAAACTGTTTTTT
CASSERQGATDEKLFF
>TRBV19|NA|TRBJ1-2|NA
TGTGCCAGTAGTACCTCGGACAGTACTAACTATGGCTACACCTTC
CASSTSDSTNYGYTF
>TRBV18|NA|TRBJ2-7|TRBD1
TGTGCCAGCTCAAGGTCCGGGACAGCCTACGAGCAGTACTTC
CASSRSGTAYEQYF
>TRBV3-1/TRBV3-2|NA|TRBJ2-5|TRBD2
TGTGCCAGCAGCCTAGGACTAGCGGAAATATTCCAAGAGACCCAGTACTTC
CASSLGLAEIFQETQYF
>TRBV12-3/TRBV12-4|NA|TRBJ2-7|NA
TGTGCCAGCAGTTCGACCGGGATAGACGAGCAGTACTTC
CASSSTGIDEQYF
>TRBV6-5|NA|TRBJ2-3|TRBD2
TGTGCCAGCAGTTTAGCGGGAGGGGGCACAGATACGCAGTATTTT
CASSLAGGGTDTQYF
>TRBV23-1|large|TRBJ2-2|TRBD1
TGCGCCAGCAGTCCCCCGGACAGGGACGGGTCCGGGTTCACCGGGGAGCTGTTTTTT
CASSPPDRDGSGFTGELFF
>TRBV6-6|NA|TRBJ2-1|NA
TGTGCCAGCAGTCGATCCCTGGCGGAAGAGCCGTACAATGAGCAGTTCTTC
CASSRSLAEEPYNEQFF
>TRBV24-1|NA|TRBJ2-1|NA
TGTGCCACCACCGATCGGTTCGATGAGCAGTTCTTC
CATTDRFDEQFF
>TRBV25-1|NA|TRBJ2-1|NA
TGTGCCAGCAGTCAACCCGAGGATGAGCAGTTCTTC
CASSQPEDEQFF
>TRBV30|NA|TRBJ1-4|NA
TGTGCCTGGAGTGTACCAGGGAGGCATACTAATGAAAAACTGTTTTTT
CAWSVPGRHTNEKLFF
>TRBV7-9|NA|TRBJ2-5|TRBD2
TGTGCCAGCAGCCTCCTCGGAGCGGGACAAGAGACCCAGTACTTC
CASSLLGAGQETQYF
>TRBV20-1|NA|TRBJ2-5|NA
TGCAGTCCCAGTGGGAAAGAGACCCAGTACTTC
CSPSGKETQYF
>TRBV18|NA|TRBJ1-1|TRBD1
TGTGCCAGCTCACTGTCAGGGGGCTTTGGCACTGAAGCTTTCTTT
CASSLSGGFGTEAFF
>TRBV20-1|NA|TRBJ1-2|NA
TGCAGTGCTAGCTACAGGGAGGGCTACACCTTC
CSASYREGYTF
>TRBV11-2|NA|TRBJ2-3|NA
TGTGCCAGCAGCTTAGAGGGAAGAAGAACAGATACGCAGTATTTT
CASSLEGRRTDTQYF
>TRBV4-3|NA|TRBJ1-2|NA
TGCGCCAGCAGCCAACGAGTCGGCAGGGACTATGGCTACACCTTC
CASSQRVGRDYGYTF
>TRBV3-1/TRBV3-2|few|TRBJ1-1|NA
TGTGCCAGCAGCCAAGAGCTGAACACTGAAGCTTTCTTT
CASSQELNTEAFF
>TRBV11-1|NA|TRBJ1-6|NA
TGTGCCAGCAGCTTGGGCAGGGGACCTTCACCCCTCCACTTT
CASSLGRGPSPLHF
>TRBV28|NA|TRBJ2-7|NA
TGTGCCAGCAGTCCGGCCCGGACAGTGCTTTACGAGCAGTACTTC
CASSPARTVLYEQYF
>TRBV30|once|TRBJ2-1|TRBD2
TGTGCCTGGAGGTTGCCTAGCGGCAATGAGCAGTTCTTC
CAWRLPSGNEQFF